This entry describes one T cell receptor (beta chain). No cognate antigen has been identified for it. Qualities for individual bases were not recorded, and no much larger clone is one base off. The method behind the library was the immunoSEQ multiplex PCR assay. The source is immuneACCESS, and TCRdb retained only in-frame sequences with V and J called. Part of the clones is not carried over; for the studies checked, unresolved V genes explain less than half of this, and the remainder is unexplained. The sample table contains around 80,000 clones; only one count was recorded for around nine tenths of them. 4.5% to 6% of the sample comes from the top ten. Its CDR3 holds 12 amino acids, cysteine through phenylalanine. Only CDR3 DNA remains: 36 bases, in frame from the first base. V is reduced by 0 bases and J by 9 bases, leaving a spacing of 8 bases between them. CDR1 and CDR2 are read off the germline V gene (reference sequence) as LGHDT and YNNKEL.

This sample is drawn from a study of control samples from healthy donors and cancer patients (dated by TCRdb to the early 2020s). This receptor chain uses TRBV3-1 (or the pseudogene TRBV3-2) and TRBJ1-1; the D segment cannot be called with confidence. The sequence came from a woman aged 45 to 65 in good health. The sample consisted of blood. The DNA sequence reads TGTGCCAGCAGCCAAGATTTGGGCAAAGCTTTCTTT. Translation gives CASSQDLGKAFF.